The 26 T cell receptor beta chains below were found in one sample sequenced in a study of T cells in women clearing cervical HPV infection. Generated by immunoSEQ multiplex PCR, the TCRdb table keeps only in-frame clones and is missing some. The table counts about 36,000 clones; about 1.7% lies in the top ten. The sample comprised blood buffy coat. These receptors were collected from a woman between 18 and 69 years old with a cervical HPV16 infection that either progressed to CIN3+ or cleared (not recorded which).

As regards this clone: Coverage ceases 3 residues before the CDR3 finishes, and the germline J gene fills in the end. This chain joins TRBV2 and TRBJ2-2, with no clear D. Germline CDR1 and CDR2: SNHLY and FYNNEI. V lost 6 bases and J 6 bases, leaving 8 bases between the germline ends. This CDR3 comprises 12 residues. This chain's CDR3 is CASRYTAGELFF. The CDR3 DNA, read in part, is TGTGCCAGCAGGTATACAGCCGGGGAG.

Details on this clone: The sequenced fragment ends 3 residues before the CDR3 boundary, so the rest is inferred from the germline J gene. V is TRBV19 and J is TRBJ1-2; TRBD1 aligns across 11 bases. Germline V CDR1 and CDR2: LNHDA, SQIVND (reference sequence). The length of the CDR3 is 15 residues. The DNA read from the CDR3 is TGTGCCAGTAGTATATTCGGACAGGGGGCCTACGAC. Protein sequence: CASSIFGQGAYD. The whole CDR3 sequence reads CASSIFGQGAYDYTF.

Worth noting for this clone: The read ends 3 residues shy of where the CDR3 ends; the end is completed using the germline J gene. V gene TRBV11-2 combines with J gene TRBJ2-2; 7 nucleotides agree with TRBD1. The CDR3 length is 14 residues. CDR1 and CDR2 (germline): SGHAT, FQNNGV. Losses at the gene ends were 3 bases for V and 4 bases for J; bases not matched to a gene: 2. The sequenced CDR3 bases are TGTGCCAGCAGCTTGACAGGGCCCACCGGGGAG. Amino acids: CASSLTGPTGE. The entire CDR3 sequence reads CASSLTGPTGELFF.

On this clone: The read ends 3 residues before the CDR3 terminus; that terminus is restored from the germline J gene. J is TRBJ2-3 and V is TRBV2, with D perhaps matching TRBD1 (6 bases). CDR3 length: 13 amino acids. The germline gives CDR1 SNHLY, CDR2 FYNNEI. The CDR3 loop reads CASTQGGFQPQYF. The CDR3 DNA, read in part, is TGTGCCAGCACCCAAGGGGGTTTTCAGCCG.

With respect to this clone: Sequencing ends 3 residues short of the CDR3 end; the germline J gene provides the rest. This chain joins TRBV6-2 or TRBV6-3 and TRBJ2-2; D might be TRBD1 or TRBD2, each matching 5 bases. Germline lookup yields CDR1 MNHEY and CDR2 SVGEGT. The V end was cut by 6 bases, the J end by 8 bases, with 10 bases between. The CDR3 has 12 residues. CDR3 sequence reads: CASRTREGELFF. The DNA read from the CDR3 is TGTGCCAGCAGAACCAGGGAGGGGGAG.

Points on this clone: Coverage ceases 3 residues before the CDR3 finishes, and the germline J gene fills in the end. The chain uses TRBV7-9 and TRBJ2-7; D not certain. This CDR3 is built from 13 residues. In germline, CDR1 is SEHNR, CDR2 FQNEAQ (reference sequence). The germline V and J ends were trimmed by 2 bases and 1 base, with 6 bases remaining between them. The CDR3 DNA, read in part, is TGTGCCAGCAGCTTACCCTATTCCTACGAG. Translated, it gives CASSLPYSYE. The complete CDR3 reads CASSLPYSYEQYF.

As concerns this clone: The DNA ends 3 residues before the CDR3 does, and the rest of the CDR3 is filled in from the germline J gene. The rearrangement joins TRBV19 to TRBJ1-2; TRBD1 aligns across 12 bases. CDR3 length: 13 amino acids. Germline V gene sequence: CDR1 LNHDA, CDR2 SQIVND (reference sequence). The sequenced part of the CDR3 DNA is TGTGCCACCGGGACAGGGGGCAACTACGAC. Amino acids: CATGTGGNYD. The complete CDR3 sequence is CATGTGGNYDYTF.

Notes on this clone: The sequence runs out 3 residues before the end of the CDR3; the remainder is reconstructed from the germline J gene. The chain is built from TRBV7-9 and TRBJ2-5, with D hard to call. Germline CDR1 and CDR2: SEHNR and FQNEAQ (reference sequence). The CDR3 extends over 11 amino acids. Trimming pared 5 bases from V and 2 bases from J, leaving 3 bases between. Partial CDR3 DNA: TGTGCCAGCAGCCTACAAGAGACC. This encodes CASSLQET. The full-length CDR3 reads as CASSLQETQYF.

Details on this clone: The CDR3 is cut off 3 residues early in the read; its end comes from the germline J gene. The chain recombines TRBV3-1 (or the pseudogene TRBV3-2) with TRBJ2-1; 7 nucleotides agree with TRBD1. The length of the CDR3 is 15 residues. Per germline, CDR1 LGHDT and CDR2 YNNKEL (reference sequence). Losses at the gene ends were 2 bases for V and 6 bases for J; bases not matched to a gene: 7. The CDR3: CASSQMTGMPNEQFF. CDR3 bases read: TGTGCCAGCAGCCAAATGACAGGGATGCCCAATGAG.

The CDR3 loop is CASSPQPGQSPYGQYF. The part of the CDR3 DNA that was read is TGTGCCAGTAGTCCCCAACCGGGACAGAGTCCCTATGGT. This chain uses TRBV19 with TRBJ2-4; TRBD1 matches at 7 bases. The read comes to an end 3 residues before the CDR3 does, leaving the germline J gene to fill in the end. Germline V lookup: CDR1 LNHDA, CDR2 SQIVND (reference sequence). This CDR3 has 16 amino acids.

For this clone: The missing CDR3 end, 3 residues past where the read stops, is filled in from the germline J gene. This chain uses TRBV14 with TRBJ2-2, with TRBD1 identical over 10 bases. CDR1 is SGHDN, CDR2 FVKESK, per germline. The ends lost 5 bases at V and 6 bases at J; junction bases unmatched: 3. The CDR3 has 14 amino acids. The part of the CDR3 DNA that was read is TGTGCCAGCAGCACCGGACAGGGGGCCGGGGAG. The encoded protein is CASSTGQGAGE. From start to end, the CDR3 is CASSTGQGAGELFF.

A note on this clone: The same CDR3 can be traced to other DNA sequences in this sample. The covered CDR3 bases are TGTGCCAGCAGTCCTATAGCGGGGGGGAGACGTGAC. It is translated as CASSPIAGGRRD. The CDR3 reads in full as CASSPIAGGRRDYTF. The gene calls are TRBV6-2 or TRBV6-3 and TRBJ1-2; weak D call: TRBD1 (5 bases). The CDR3 is cut off 3 residues early in the read; its end comes from the germline J gene. CDR3 length equals 15 residues. The V gene's germline CDR1 is MNHEY and CDR2 SVGEGT.

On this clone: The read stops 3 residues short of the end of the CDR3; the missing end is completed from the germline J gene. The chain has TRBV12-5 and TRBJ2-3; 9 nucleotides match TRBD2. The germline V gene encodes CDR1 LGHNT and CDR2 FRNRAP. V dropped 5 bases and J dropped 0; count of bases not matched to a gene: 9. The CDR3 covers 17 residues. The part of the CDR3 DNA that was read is TGTGCTAGTGGTCCCGGGATAGCGGGGGCTAGCACAGATACG. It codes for CASGPGIAGASTDT. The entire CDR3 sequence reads CASGPGIAGASTDTQYF.

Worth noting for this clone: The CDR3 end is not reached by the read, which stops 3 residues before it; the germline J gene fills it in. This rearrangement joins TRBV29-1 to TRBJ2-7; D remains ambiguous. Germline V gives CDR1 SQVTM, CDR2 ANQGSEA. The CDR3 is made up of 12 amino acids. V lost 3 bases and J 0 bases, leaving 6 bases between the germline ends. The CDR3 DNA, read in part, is TGCAGCGTTGAGTCGGGCTCCTACGAG. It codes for CSVESGSYE. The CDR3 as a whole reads CSVESGSYEQYF.

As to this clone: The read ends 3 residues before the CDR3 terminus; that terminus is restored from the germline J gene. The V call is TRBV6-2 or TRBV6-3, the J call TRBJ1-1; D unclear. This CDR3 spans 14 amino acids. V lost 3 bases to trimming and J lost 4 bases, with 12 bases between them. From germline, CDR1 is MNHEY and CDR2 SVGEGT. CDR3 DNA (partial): TGTGCCAGCAGTTATTCTCGGGGTAGCACTGAA. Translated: CASSYSRGSTE. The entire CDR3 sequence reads CASSYSRGSTEAFF.

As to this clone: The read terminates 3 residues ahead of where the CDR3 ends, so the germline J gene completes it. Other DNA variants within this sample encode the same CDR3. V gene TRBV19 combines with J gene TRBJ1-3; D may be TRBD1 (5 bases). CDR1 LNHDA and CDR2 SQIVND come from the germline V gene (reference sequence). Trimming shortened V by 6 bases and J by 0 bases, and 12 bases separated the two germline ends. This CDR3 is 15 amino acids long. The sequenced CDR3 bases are TGTGCCAGTAGCCTCGAGGGGCGCTCTGGAAACACC. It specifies CASSLEGRSGNT. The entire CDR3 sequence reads CASSLEGRSGNTIYF.

CDR3 protein: CASTDPGMSSYNEQFF. The part of the CDR3 DNA that was read is TGTGCCAGTACTGATCCAGGGATGAGCTCCTACAATGAG. The chain has TRBV19 and TRBJ2-1; D is possibly TRBD1 (5 bases). The read ends 3 residues early relative to the CDR3; the germline J gene fills the gap. Trimming cost V 7 bases and J 0 bases, with 16 bases left between them. Germline V gene data show CDR1 as LNHDA and CDR2 as SQIVND (reference sequence). The CDR3 length is 16 residues.

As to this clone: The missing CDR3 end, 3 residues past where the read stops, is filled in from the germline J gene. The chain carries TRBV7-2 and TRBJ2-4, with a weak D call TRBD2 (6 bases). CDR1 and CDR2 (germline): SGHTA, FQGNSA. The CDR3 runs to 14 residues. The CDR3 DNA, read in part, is TGTGCCAGCAGCTTAGGACTAGGAGGGGAGACT. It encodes CASSLGLGGET. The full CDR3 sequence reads CASSLGLGGETQYF.

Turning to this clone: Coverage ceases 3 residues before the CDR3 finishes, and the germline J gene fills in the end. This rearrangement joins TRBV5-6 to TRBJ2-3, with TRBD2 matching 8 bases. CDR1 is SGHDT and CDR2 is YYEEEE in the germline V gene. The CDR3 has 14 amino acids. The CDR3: CATTSSGVQETQYF. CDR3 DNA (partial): TGTGCCACCACGAGTAGCGGGGTCCAAGAGACG.

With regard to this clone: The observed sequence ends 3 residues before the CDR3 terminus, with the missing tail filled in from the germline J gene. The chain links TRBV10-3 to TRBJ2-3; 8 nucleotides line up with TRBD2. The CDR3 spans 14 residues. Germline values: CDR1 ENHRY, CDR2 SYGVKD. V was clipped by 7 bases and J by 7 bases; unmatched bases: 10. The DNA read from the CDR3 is TGTGCCATCACCCCGGGGGGGGGTGGGAATACG. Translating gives CAITPGGGGNT. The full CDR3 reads CAITPGGGGNTQYF.

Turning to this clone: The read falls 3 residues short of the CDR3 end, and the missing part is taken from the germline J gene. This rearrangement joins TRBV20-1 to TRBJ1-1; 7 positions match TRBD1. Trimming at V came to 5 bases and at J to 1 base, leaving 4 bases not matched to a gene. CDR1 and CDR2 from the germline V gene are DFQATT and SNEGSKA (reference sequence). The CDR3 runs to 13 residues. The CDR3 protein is CSAETGANTEAFF. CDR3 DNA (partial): TGCAGTGCTGAAACAGGGGCGAACACTGAA.

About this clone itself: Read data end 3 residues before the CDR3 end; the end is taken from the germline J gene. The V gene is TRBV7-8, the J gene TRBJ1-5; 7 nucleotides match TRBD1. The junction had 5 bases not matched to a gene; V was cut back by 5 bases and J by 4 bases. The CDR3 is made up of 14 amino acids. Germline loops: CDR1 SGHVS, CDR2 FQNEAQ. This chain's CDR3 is CASSPRDRNQPQHF. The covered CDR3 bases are TGTGCCAGCAGCCCCCGGGACAGAAATCAGCCC. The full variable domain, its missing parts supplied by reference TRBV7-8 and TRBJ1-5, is GAGVSQSPRYKVAKRGQDVALRCDPISGHVSLFWYQQALGQGPEFLTYFQNEAQLDKSGLPSDRFFAERPEGSVSTLKIQRTQQEDSAVYLCASSPRDRNQPQHFGDGTRLSIL.

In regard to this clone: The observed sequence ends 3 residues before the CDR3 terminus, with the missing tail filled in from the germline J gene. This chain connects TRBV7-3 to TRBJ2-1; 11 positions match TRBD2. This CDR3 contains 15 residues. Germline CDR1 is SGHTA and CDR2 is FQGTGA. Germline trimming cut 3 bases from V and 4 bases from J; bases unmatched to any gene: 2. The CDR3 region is CASSFTSGGYNEQFF. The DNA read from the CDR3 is TGTGCCAGCAGCTTCACTAGCGGGGGATACAATGAG.

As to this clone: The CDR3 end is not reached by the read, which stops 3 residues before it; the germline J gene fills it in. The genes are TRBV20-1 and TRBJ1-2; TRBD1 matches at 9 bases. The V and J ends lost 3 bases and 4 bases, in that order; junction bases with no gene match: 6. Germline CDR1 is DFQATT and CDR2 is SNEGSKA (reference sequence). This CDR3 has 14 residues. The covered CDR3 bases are TGCAGTGCTAGCGGGGGACAGGGAATCTATGGC. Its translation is CSASGGQGIYG. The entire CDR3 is CSASGGQGIYGYTF.

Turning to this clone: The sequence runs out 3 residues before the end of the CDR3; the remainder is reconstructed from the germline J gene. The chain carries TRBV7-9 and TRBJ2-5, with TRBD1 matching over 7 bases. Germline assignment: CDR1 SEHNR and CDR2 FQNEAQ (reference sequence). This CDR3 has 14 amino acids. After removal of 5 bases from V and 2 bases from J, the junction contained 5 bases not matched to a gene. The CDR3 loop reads CASSHADRQETQYF. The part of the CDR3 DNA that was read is TGTGCCAGCAGCCACGCGGACAGGCAAGAGACC. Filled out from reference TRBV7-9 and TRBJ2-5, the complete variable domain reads DTGVSQNPRHKITKRGQNVTFRCDPISEHNRLYWYRQTLGQGPEFLTYFQNEAQLEKSRLLSDRFSAERPKGSFSTLEIQRTEQGDSAMYLCASSHADRQETQYFGPGTRLLVL.

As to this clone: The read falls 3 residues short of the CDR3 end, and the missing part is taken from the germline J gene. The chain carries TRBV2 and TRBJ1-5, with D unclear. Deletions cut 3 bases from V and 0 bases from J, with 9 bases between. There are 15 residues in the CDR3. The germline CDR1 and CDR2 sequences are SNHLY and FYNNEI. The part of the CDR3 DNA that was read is TGTGCCAGCAGTGAGGCGCAGGCTAGCAATCAGCCC. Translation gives CASSEAQASNQP. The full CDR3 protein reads CASSEAQASNQPQHF.